This record covers a single T cell receptor beta chain. Between the trimmed V and J ends, which lost 0 bases and 9 bases, there was a span of 6 bases. The CDR3 contains 13 residues. Germline V CDR1 and CDR2: ENHRY, SYGVKD. This entry comes from a study of blood T cell repertoires in COVID-19. Sequenced by immunoSEQ multiplex PCR; TCRdb stores in-frame clones only, minus some. The table records 65,000 or so clones, roughly 77% of them present only once. The sequenced material came from peripheral blood. This sequence was found in a woman in her seventies with acute or convalescent COVID-19. This chain joins TRBV10-3 and TRBJ1-6; D remains ambiguous. CDR3 residues: CAISESGSSPLHF. The CDR3 DNA sequence: TGTGCCATCAGTGAGTCGGGGAGTTCACCCCTCCACTTT.